Each of the 5 T cell receptor beta chains below was sequenced from the same sample in a study of cytomegalovirus exposure and HLA in healthy donors (dated by TCRdb to about 2017). The library was made by the immunoSEQ multiplex PCR assay. For the multiplex PCR, a mixture combining 60 forward primers for TCR Vbeta segments and 13 reverse primers for TCR Jbeta segments was used. Here the immuneACCESS table is served through TCRdb, limited to in-frame sequences with V and J called. Missing clones are a known gap in these copies; in checked studies unresolved V genes cover under half, and the rest lacks a known reason. Recorded for this sample are about 190,000 clones; 70% to 75% of them occurred a single time. The ten largest account for around 3.2% of the sample. The source material was PBMCs. These receptors were taken from a woman aged 30 to 39 in good health and CMV-seropositive.

CDR3 region: CASSSVGDTALYGYTF. CDR3 in DNA: TGTGCCAGCAGCTCCGTGGGGGACACCGCCCTCTATGGCTACACCTTC. V is TRBV14 and J is TRBJ1-2, with a weak D call TRBD1 (6 bases). The V gene's germline CDR1 is SGHDN and CDR2 FVKESK. V gave up 5 bases and J gave up 4 bases, with 20 bases separating them. The CDR3 is 16 residues long.

This chain connects TRBV2 to TRBJ1-1; D perhaps matches TRBD1 (5 bases). V shed 10 bases and J shed 3 bases, with 15 bases lying between them. Germline CDR1 SNHLY, CDR2 FYNNEI. The CDR3 is 13 amino acids. The CDR3 DNA is TGTGCCATCACAGACAGTCCCTACACTGAAGCTTTCTTT. Translation gives CAITDSPYTEAFF.

The chain employs TRBV6-6 and TRBJ2-6, with D possibly matching TRBD1 (6 bases). The CDR3 is 16 amino acids. The germline gives CDR1 MNHNY, CDR2 SVGAGI (reference sequence). The V and J ends lost 5 bases and 4 bases respectively, with 15 bases between them. Here the CDR3 DNA reads TGTGCCAGCAGTACAGGGATCTCAGACGGGGCCAACGTCCTGACTTTC. Translation gives CASSTGISDGANVLTF.

This clone has just one count. V usage is TRBV7-9 and J usage is TRBJ2-2; a possible D gene is TRBD2 (6 bases). V was trimmed by 11 bases and J by 7 bases, leaving 17 bases between them. There are 13 residues in the CDR3. CDR1 SEHNR and CDR2 FQNEAQ come from the germline V gene (reference sequence). This chain's CDR3 is CAGYGGDGGELFF. CDR3 nucleotide sequence: TGTGCCGGCTACGGAGGGGACGGCGGGGAGCTGTTTTTT. The complete variable domain, with remaining parts taken from reference TRBV7-9 and TRBJ2-2, reads DTGVSQNPRHKITKRGQNVTFRCDPISEHNRLYWYRQTLGQGPEFLTYFQNEAQLEKSRLLSDRFSAERPKGSFSTLEIQRTEQGDSAMYLCAGYGGDGGELFFGEGSRLTVL.

The chain joins TRBV27 to TRBJ2-1; D perhaps matches TRBD1 (6 bases). The germline V gene has CDR1 MNHEY and CDR2 SMNVEV (reference sequence). This CDR3 contains 15 residues. The V and J ends lost 2 bases and 2 bases respectively, with 10 bases between them. The CDR3 region is CASSLGDIPYNEQFF. CDR3 nucleotide sequence: TGTGCCAGCAGTTTAGGGGACATCCCCTACAATGAGCAGTTCTTC.